The clone carrying this T cell receptor beta chain was seen more than once but under ten times. What it binds is not known. This sample is drawn from a study of vaccination effects on CD4 cells after COVID-19. Background on the study: Among convalescent patients, two provided samples 16 days and one week before vaccination.

Cultured cells yielded isolated CD4+ T cells after about ten days. Infection dated between March and December 2020, before the Alpha, Beta and Delta variants reached the United States. Cultures received IL-2 medium that replaced half the medium on days 3 and 7. TCRdb's copy holds only in-frame clones and misses some; the assay was immunoSEQ multiplex PCR. The sample lists 45,000 or so clones, 70% to 80% seen once, with about 10% in the top ten. V was trimmed by 4 bases and J by 0 bases, leaving 11 bases between them. This CDR3 has 15 residues. CDR1 and CDR2 (germline): SGHRS, YFSETQ. The chain is built from TRBV5-1 and TRBJ2-1; D might be TRBD1 (6 bases). Source: CD4+ T cells from PBMCs cultured without peptide, taken before COVID-19 vaccination. The TCR was taken from a human donor who had a prior SARS-CoV-2 infection. The CDR3 reads CASSVDRSSYNEQFF. CDR3 bases: TGCGCCAGCAGCGTCGACAGGAGCTCCTACAATGAGCAGTTCTTC.